Listed here are 11 T cell receptor beta chains from one sample, sequenced in a study of T-cell reconstitution after alpha-beta-depleted transplantation in children. Unique molecular identifiers were incorporated during preparation of the TCRbeta library. TCRdb used MiXCR to reprocess the PCR reads, holding one entry per CDR3 protein. Among over 400,000 distinct CDR3 sequences, 12% were seen once, and the ten largest hold about 6%. Sample: PBMCs from the stem cell graft donor, taken from the stem cell graft. The receptors come from a human donor who donated a stem cell graft to a child with combined immunodeficiency.

This clonotype was counted between two and nine times. The V and J genes are TRBV12-3 or TRBV12-4 and TRBJ2-7, with D uncertain. The germline V and J ends were trimmed by 6 bases and 4 bases, with 16 bases remaining between them. This CDR3 has 14 residues. This CDR3 reads CASSPRPSGYEQYF. In nucleotides, the CDR3 is TGTGCCAGCAGCCCCCGGCCTAGTGGGTACGAGCAGTACTTC.

The V gene is TRBV5-1, the J gene TRBJ2-7, with 11 positions matching TRBD2. The CDR3 extends over 16 amino acids. V was clipped by 4 bases and J by 0 bases; unmatched bases: 6. Germline values: CDR1 SGHRS, CDR2 YFSETQ. CDR3 coding DNA: TGCGCCAGCAGCCGGTTTACTAGCGGGAGCTCCTACGAGCAGTACTTC. Protein sequence: CASSRFTSGSSYEQYF.

The chain recombines TRBV7-3 with TRBJ2-1, with 13 positions matching TRBD2. Per the germline V gene, CDR1 is SGHTA and CDR2 is FQGTGA. CDR3 size: 17 residues. V gave up 5 bases and J gave up 9 bases; unmatched junction bases: 13. The CDR3 loop is CASSRQAGLAGEGEQFF. The CDR3 nucleotides are TGTGCCAGCAGCCGACAAGCCGGACTAGCGGGAGAGGGTGAGCAGTTCTTC. The variable domain in full, completed from reference TRBV7-3 and TRBJ2-1, reads GAGVSQTPSNKVTEKGKYVELRCDPISGHTALYWYRQSLGQGPEFLIYFQGTGAADDSGLPNDRFFAVRPEGSVSTLKIQRTERGDSAVYLCASSRQAGLAGEGEQFFGPGTRLTVL.

As regards this clonotype: One base away lies a much larger clone, so this may be a sequencing read error. V usage is TRBV20-1 and J usage is TRBJ2-5; D may be TRBD2 (5 bases). The CDR3 contains 12 residues. Germline V gene sequence: CDR1 DFQATT, CDR2 SNEGSKA (reference sequence). The CDR3 is CNVDRGGETQYF. The CDR3 nucleotides read TGCAATGTCGATCGGGGTGGGGAGACCCAGTACTTC.

This clonotype was observed a handful of times. The rearrangement joins TRBV12-3 or TRBV12-4 to TRBJ2-7, with D possibly called TRBD1 or TRBD2 (6 bases each). The V and J ends lost 4 bases and 3 bases respectively, with 13 bases between them. The CDR3 spans 14 residues. This chain's CDR3 is CASSSEGGFYEQYF. Written as DNA, the CDR3 is TGTGCCAGCAGTTCGGAGGGGGGATTCTACGAGCAGTACTTC.

Many counts were recorded for this clonotype. V gene TRBV12-3 or TRBV12-4 combines with J gene TRBJ2-1; 10 bases map to TRBD2. There are 15 residues in the CDR3. Trimming cost V 8 bases and J 6 bases; bases outside gene matches: 10. Here the CDR3 DNA reads TGTGCCAGCGCAATTCTAGCGGGAGTAAGCAATGAGCAGTTCTTC. The encoded protein is CASAILAGVSNEQFF.

The chain employs TRBV12-3 or TRBV12-4 and TRBJ2-1; D not certain. The CDR3 is 11 amino acids. V was trimmed by 6 bases and J by 9 bases, leaving 9 bases between them. The CDR3 DNA sequence: TGTGCCAGCAGAACCGCTGTTGAGCAGTTCTTC. As protein: CASRTAVEQFF.

This clonotype occurred a few times. This chain uses TRBV29-1 with TRBJ1-1; 8 positions match TRBD1. Germline V gene lookup returns CDR1 SQVTM and CDR2 ANQGSEA. The CDR3 is 13 residues long. Trimming removed 6 bases from V and 3 bases from J; junction bases left unmatched: 6. The CDR3 spells CSVQGARDTEAFF. Here the CDR3 DNA reads TGCAGCGTCCAGGGGGCGAGGGACACTGAAGCTTTCTTT.

Comment on this clonotype: The CDR3 ends on some other residue instead of the conserved phenylalanine or tryptophan, so this is likely a read error. The rearrangement joins TRBV20-1 to TRBJ1-5; D is perhaps TRBD1 (5 bases). Germline CDR1 DFQATT, CDR2 SNEGSKA (reference sequence). Trimming took off 6 bases at V and 2 bases at J, with 17 bases between the two ends. The CDR3 runs 15 residues. The CDR3 sequence is CSAGKGRIGNQPQHC. The CDR3 bases are TGCAGTGCCGGGAAGGGGCGGATCGGCAATCAGCCCCAGCATTGT.

This clonotype was seen at least ten times. V is TRBV20-1 and J is TRBJ2-1; D ambiguous. V was shortened by 1 base and J by 5 bases, with 12 bases between the two germline ends. The length of the CDR3 is 14 residues. CDR1 DFQATT and CDR2 SNEGSKA come from the germline V gene (reference sequence). Written as DNA, the CDR3 is TGCAGTGCTAGAGGCCTCGGTGTAAACAATGAGCAGTTCTTC. As protein: CSARGLGVNNEQFF.

This clonotype was detected many times. The genes are TRBV29-1 and TRBJ2-1; 8 positions agree with TRBD2. The CDR3 contains 16 residues. V was pared by 1 base and J by 12 bases, with 17 bases of the junction left unmatched. CDR1 and CDR2 from the germline V gene are SQVTM and ANQGSEA. CDR3 amino acids: CSVEGGLGLEGWVQFF. The CDR3 nucleotides read TGCAGCGTTGAAGGCGGATTGGGACTAGAGGGCTGGGTGCAGTTCTTC.